A single sample is the source of the 4 T cell receptor beta chains below, sequenced in a study of T-cell reconstitution after alpha-beta-depleted transplantation in children. TCRbeta library preparation incorporated unique molecular identifiers. TCRdb fed the PCR reads into MiXCR, producing one record per CDR3 protein. The sample lists around 600,000 distinct CDR3 sequences, roughly a tenth occurring once. The sample consisted of PBMCs from the stem cell graft donor, taken from the stem cell graft. These receptors all stem from a human donor who donated a stem cell graft to a child with acute myeloid leukemia.

The chain uses TRBV30 and TRBJ2-7, with D possibly TRBD1 on 6 matching bases. The germline V gene encodes CDR1 GTSNPN and CDR2 SVGIG (reference sequence). This CDR3 contains 13 residues. The germline V and J ends were trimmed by 2 bases and 7 bases, with 15 bases remaining between them. The CDR3 coding sequence is TGTGCCTGGAGTAGTACTCCCCAGGGGGAGCAGTACTTC. Translating it yields CAWSSTPQGEQYF.

This clonotype has just a few counts. The CDR3 nucleotides are TGTGCCAGCAGTACGGAGGGCCGAAGCACAGATACGCAGTATTTT. It is translated as CASSTEGRSTDTQYF. V is TRBV27 and J is TRBJ2-3, with D possibly TRBD2 on 6 matching bases. V lost 5 bases and J 0 bases, leaving 12 bases between the germline ends. Germline assignment: CDR1 MNHEY and CDR2 SMNVEV (reference sequence). This CDR3 is built from 15 residues.

The rearrangement joins TRBV20-1 to TRBJ2-3; 9 bases fit TRBD2. The germline CDR1 and CDR2 sequences are DFQATT and SNEGSKA (reference sequence). This CDR3 is 16 amino acids long. V was clipped by 1 base and J by 0 bases; unmatched bases: 5. CDR3 amino acids: CSARGLLAGSTDTQYF. CDR3 DNA sequence: TGCAGTGCTAGAGGCTTACTAGCGGGTAGCACAGATACGCAGTATTTT.

This clonotype was picked up one time. The chain links TRBV7-3 to TRBJ2-2; TRBD2 agrees at 9 bases. CDR1 and CDR2 (germline): SGHTA, FQGTGA. The trim removed 0 bases at V and 6 bases at J, leaving 8 bases unmatched. This CDR3 region has 17 residues. DNA for the CDR3: TGTGCCAGCAGCTTAACCAGGGAGCGCGGGAGGGCCGGGGAGCTGTTTTTT. This encodes CASSLTRERGRAGELFF.